This T cell receptor beta chain emerged from a study of technical replicates of blood from several donors. Assay: immunoSEQ multiplex PCR; the TCRdb copy retains only in-frame clones and omits some. Among tens of thousands of clones listed, 92% were seen once. With 5 bases clipped from V and 1 base from J, the junction kept 5 bases outside the gene matches. The V gene's germline CDR1 is SGHTA and CDR2 FQGTGA. The CDR3 is 14 residues long. The sample taken for sequencing was T cells isolated from PBMCs. This chain connects TRBV7-3 to TRBJ2-7; the match to TRBD1 covers 7 bases. The receptor's source is a human donor in good health. CDR3 bases: TGTGCCAGCAGCCAAGGGGGCGCGTCCTACGAGCAGTACTTC. Protein: CASSQGGASYEQYF. The whole variable domain, remainder taken from reference TRBV7-3 and TRBJ2-7, is GAGVSQTPSNKVTEKGKYVELRCDPISGHTALYWYRQSLGQGPEFLIYFQGTGAADDSGLPNDRFFAVRPEGSVSTLKIQRTERGDSAVYLCASSQGGASYEQYFGPGTRLTVT.